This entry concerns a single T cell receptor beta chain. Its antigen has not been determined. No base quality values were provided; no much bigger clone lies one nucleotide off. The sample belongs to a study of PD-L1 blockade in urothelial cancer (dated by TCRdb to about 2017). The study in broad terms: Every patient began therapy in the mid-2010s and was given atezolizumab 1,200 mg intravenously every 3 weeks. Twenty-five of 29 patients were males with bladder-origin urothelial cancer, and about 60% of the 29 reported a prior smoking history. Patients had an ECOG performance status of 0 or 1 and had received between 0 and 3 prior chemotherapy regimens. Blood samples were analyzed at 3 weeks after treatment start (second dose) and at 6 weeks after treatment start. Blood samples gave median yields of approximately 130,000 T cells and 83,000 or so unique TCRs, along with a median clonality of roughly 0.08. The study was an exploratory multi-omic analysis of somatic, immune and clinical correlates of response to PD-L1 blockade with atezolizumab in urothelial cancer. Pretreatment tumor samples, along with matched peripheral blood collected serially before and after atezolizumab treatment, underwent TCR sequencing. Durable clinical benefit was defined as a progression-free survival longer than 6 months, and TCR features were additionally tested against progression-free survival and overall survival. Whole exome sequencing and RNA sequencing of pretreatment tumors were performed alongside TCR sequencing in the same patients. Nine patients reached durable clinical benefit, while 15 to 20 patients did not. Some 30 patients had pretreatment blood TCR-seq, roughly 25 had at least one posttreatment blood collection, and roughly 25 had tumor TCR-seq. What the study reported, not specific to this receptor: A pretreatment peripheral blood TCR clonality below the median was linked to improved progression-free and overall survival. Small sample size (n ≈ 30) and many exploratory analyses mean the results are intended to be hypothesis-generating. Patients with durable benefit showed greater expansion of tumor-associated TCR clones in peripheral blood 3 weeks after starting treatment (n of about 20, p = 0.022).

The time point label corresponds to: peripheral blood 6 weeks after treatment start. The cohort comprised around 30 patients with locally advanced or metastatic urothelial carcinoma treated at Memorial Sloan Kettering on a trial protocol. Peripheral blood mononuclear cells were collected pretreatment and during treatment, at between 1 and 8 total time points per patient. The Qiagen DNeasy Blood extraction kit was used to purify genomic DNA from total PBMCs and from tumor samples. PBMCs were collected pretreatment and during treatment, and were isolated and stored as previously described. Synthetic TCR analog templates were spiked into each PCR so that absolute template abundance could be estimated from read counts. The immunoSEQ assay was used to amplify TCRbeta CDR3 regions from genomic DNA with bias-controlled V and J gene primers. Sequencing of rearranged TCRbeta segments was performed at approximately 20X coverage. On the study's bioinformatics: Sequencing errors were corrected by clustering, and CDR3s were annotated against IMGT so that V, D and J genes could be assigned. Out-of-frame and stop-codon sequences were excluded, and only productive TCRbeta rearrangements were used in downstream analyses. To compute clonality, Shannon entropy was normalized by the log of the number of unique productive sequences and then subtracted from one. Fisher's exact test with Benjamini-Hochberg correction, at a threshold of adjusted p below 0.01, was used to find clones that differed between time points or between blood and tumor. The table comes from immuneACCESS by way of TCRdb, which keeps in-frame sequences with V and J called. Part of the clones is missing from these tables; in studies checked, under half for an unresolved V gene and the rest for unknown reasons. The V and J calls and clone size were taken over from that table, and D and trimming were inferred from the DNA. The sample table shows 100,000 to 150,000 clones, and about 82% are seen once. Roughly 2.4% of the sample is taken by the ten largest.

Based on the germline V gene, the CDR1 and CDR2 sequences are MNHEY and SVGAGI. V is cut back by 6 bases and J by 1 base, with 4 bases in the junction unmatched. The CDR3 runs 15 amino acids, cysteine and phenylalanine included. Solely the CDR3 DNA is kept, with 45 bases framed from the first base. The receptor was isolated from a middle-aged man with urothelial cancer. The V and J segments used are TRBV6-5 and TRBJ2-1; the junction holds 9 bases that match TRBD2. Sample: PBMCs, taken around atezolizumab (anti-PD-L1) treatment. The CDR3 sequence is CASRMTSGSYNEQFF. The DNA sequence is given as TGTGCCAGCAGAATGACTAGCGGTTCCTACAATGAGCAGTTCTTC.